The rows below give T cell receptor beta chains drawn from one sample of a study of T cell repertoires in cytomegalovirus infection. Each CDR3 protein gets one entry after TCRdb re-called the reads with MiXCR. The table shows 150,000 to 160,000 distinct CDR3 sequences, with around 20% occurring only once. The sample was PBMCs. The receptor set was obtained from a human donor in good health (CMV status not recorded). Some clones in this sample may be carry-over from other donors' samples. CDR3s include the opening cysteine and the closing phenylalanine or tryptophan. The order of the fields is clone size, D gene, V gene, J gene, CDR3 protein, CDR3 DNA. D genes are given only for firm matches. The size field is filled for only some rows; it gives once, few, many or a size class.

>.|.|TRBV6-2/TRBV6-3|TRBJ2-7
CASCGTYEQYF
TGTGCCAGCTGTGGGACCTACGAGCAGTACTTC
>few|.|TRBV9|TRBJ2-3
CASSASPLGTDTQYF
TGTGCCAGCAGCGCCTCGCCCCTCGGCACAGATACGCAGTATTTT
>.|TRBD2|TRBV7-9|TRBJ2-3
CASSLALGTSGIEDTQYF
TGTGCCAGCAGCTTAGCCCTCGGGACTAGCGGGATTGAAGATACGCAGTATTTT
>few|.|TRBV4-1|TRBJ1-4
CASSRSPTATNEKLFF
TGCGCCAGCAGCCGGTCCCCGACAGCAACTAATGAAAAACTGTTTTTT
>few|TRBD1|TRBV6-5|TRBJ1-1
CASSYTRTGNTEAFF
TGTGCCAGCAGTTACACCCGGACAGGGAACACTGAAGCTTTCTTT
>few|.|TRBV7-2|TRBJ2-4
CASSLDRKGNIQYF
TGTGCCAGCAGCTTGGATAGGAAGGGGAACATTCAGTACTTC
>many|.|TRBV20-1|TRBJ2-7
CSARDGQGLYEQYF
TGCAGTGCTAGAGATGGTCAGGGGCTCTACGAGCAGTACTTC
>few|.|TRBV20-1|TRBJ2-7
CSASDRDFRYEQYF
TGCAGTGCTAGTGACCGGGACTTTCGATACGAGCAGTACTTC
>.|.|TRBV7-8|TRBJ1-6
CASSQGDYSPLHF
TGTGCCAGCAGTCAGGGCGACTATTCACCCCTCCACTTT
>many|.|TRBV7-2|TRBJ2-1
CASSSGQRAYNEQFF
TGTGCCAGCAGCTCCGGGCAGCGGGCCTACAATGAGCAGTTCTTC
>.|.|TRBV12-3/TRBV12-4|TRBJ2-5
CASSSGKETQYF
TGTGCCAGCAGTTCCGGGAAAGAGACCCAGTACTTC
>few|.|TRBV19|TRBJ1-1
CATREGNAEAFF
TGTGCCACTCGGGAGGGGAACGCTGAAGCTTTCTTT
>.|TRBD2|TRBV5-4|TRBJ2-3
CASSYYSGTSTDTQYF
TGTGCCAGCAGCTACTATAGCGGGACTAGCACAGATACGCAGTATTTT
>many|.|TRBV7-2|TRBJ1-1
CASSLSSYTEAFF
TGTGCCAGCAGCTTAAGCAGTTACACTGAAGCTTTCTTT
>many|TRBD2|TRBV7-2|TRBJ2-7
CASSFPRGAGSYEQYF
TGTGCCAGCAGCTTCCCTCGGGGAGCGGGGAGCTACGAGCAGTACTTC
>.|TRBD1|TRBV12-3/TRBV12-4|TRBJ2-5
CASSSAPGTEETQYF
TGTGCCAGCAGTTCCGCCCCCGGGACAGAAGAGACCCAGTACTTC
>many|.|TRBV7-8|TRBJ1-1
CASSLEGVNTEAFF
TGTGCCAGCAGCTTAGAGGGGGTGAACACTGAAGCTTTCTTT
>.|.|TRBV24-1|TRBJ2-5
CATSGDHRRGPRTVQETQYF
TGTGCCACCAGTGGGGACCACAGGAGGGGCCCCAGAACTGTACAAGAGACCCAGTACTTC
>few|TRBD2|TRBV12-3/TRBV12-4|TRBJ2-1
CASSPIQLAGGHNEQFF
TGTGCCAGCAGTCCGATCCAACTAGCGGGGGGACACAATGAGCAGTTCTTC
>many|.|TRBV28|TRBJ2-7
CASSFGRTYEQYF
TGTGCCAGCAGTTTCGGCCGAACCTACGAGCAGTACTTC
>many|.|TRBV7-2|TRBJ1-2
CASSLSLGSPYGYTF
TGTGCCAGCAGCCTTTCGCTGGGGTCGCCCTATGGCTACACCTTC
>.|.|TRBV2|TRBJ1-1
CASSEVVTEAFF
TGTGCCAGCAGTGAAGTAGTCACTGAAGCTTTCTTT
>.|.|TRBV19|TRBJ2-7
CASSIRFQDEQYF
TGTGCCAGTAGTATCCGCTTCCAGGACGAGCAGTACTTC
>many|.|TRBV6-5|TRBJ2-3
CASSKRDESSSTDTQYF
TGTGCCAGCAGTAAAAGGGACGAGAGCTCATCCACAGATACGCAGTATTTT
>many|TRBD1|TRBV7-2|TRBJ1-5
CASSSTGGNQPQHF
TGTGCCAGCAGCTCGACAGGGGGCAATCAGCCCCAGCATTTT
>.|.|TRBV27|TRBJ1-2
CASSLRGELYGYTF
TGTGCCAGCAGTTTAAGGGGGGAACTATATGGCTACACCTTC
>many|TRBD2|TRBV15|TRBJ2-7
CATSRDLAGEGEQYF
TGTGCCACCAGCAGAGATCTAGCGGGAGAGGGGGAGCAGTACTTC
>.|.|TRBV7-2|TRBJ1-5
CASSPRIGDQLQHF
TGTGCCAGCAGCCCGAGGATTGGTGATCAGCTCCAGCATTTT
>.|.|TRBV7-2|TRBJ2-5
CASSLGGRLETQYF
TGTGCCAGCAGCTTAGGCGGACGGTTGGAGACCCAGTACTTC
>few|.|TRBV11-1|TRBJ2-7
CASSLDGTLTYEQYF
TGTGCCAGCAGCTTAGATGGGACACTCACTTACGAGCAGTACTTC
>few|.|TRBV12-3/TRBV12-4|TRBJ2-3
CASSSSGTDTQYF
TGTGCCAGCAGTTCGTCTGGCACAGATACGCAGTATTTT
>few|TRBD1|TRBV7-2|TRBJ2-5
CASSAGQGVKETQYF
TGTGCCAGCAGCGCGGGACAGGGGGTGAAAGAGACCCAGTACTTC
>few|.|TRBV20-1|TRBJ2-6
CSARVKVGAGLSGANVLTF
TGCAGTGCTAGAGTGAAGGTCGGGGCAGGCCTCTCTGGGGCCAACGTCCTGACTTTC
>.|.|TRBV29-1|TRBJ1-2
CSVLGTNYGYTF
TGCAGCGTTCTAGGGACAAACTATGGCTACACCTTC
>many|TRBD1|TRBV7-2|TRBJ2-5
CASSPYGQGETQYF
TGTGCCAGCAGCCCCTACGGACAGGGAGAGACCCAGTACTTC
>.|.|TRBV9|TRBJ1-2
CASSVGRTALNYGYTF
TGTGCCAGCAGCGTAGGGAGGACAGCTTTGAACTATGGCTACACCTTC
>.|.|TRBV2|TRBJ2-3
CASRTRSTDTQYF
TGTGCCAGCAGGACCCGAAGCACAGATACGCAGTATTTT
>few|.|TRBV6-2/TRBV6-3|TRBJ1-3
CASSYSTRTTGNTIYF
TGTGCCAGCAGTTACTCGACCCGGACAACTGGAAACACCATATATTTT
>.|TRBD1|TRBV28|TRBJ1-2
CASSTGQGDYGYTF
TGTGCCAGCAGTACCGGACAGGGTGACTATGGCTACACCTTC
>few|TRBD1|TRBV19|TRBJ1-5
CASSFTGDQPQHF
TGTGCCAGTAGTTTCACAGGGGATCAGCCCCAGCATTTT
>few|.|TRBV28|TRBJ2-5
CASSLYDGAEETQYF
TGTGCCAGCAGTTTATATGATGGGGCAGAAGAGACCCAGTACTTC
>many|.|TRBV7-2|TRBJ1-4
CASSPKDDREKLFF
TGTGCCAGCAGCCCGAAAGACGACAGGGAAAAACTGTTTTTT
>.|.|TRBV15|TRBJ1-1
CATSRPTGRGTEAFF
TGTGCCACCAGCAGACCTACAGGGAGGGGCACTGAAGCTTTCTTT
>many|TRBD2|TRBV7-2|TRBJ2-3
CASSLSGGALDTQYF
TGTGCCAGCAGCTTAAGCGGGGGGGCTTTAGATACGCAGTATTTT
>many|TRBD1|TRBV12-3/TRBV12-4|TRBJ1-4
CASSPDRGSEKLFF
TGTGCCAGCAGCCCTGACAGGGGGTCCGAAAAACTGTTTTTT
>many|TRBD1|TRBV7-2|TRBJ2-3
CASSLTGTTDTQYF
TGTGCCAGCAGCTTGACAGGGACCACAGATACGCAGTATTTT
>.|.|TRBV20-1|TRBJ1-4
CSGTSTNEKLFF
TGCAGCGGGACTTCAACTAATGAAAAACTGTTTTTT
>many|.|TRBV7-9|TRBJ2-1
CASSLFVGGLPDKSSYNEQFF
TGTGCCAGCAGCTTATTTGTTGGGGGTTTGCCCGACAAAAGCTCCTACAATGAGCAGTTCTTC
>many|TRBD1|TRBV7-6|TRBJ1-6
CASRLTGVSPLHF
TGTGCCAGCAGATTGACAGGGGTTTCACCCCTCCACTTT